These 11 T cell receptor beta chains were sequenced from one sample in a study of blood T cell repertoires in COVID-19. Data came from immunoSEQ multiplex PCR; TCRdb stores just in-frame clones and leaves some out. The table shows around 190,000 clones, with 80% to 90% occurring only once. The sequencing input was peripheral blood. The source of these receptors is a man in his forties or fifties with active or convalescent COVID-19.

The chain joins TRBV19 to TRBJ1-2; 7 bases match TRBD1. Unmatched junction bases numbered 10, after V lost 5 bases and J lost 4 bases. CDR3 length: 15 residues. In germline, CDR1 is LNHDA, CDR2 SQIVND (reference sequence). The CDR3 is CASSYDRDLIYGYTF. CDR3 DNA sequence: TGTGCCAGTAGTTACGACAGGGACCTTATCTATGGCTACACCTTC.

The V gene is TRBV6-5, the J gene TRBJ1-5, with 8 bases fitting TRBD1. Germline V gene sequence: CDR1 MNHEY, CDR2 SVGAGI. V gave up 7 bases and J gave up 7 bases; unmatched junction bases: 9. CDR3 length: 14 amino acids. In nucleotides, the CDR3 is TGTGCCAGCACCCAAACAGGGGGTTGGCAGCCCCAGCATTTT. Protein product: CASTQTGGWQPQHF.

The chain has TRBV10-3 and TRBJ1-2; no definite D call. The V end lost 0 bases, the J end lost 0 bases, and 8 bases lay between the germline ends. CDR1 ENHRY and CDR2 SYGVKD come from the germline V gene. The CDR3 spans 15 residues. CDR3 sequence reads: CAISESRGANYGYTF. The DNA for the CDR3 is TGTGCCATCAGTGAGTCGCGCGGCGCTAACTATGGCTACACCTTC.

CDR3 amino acids: CASSQIRAGGPRNEQFF. The CDR3 DNA follows: TGTGCCAGCAGCCAGATCCGAGCGGGGGGGCCGAGGAATGAGCAGTTCTTC. The chain joins TRBV14 to TRBJ2-1; TRBD2 agrees at 10 bases. The V gene's germline CDR1 is SGHDN and CDR2 FVKESK. The CDR3 has 17 residues. V was pared by 3 bases and J by 7 bases, with 12 bases of the junction left unmatched.

J is TRBJ2-1 and V is TRBV28, with TRBD2 matching 9 bases. CDR3 length: 15 amino acids. Trimming at V came to 7 bases and at J to 7 bases, leaving 11 bases not matched to a gene. Germline-derived CDR1 and CDR2 are MDHEN and SYDVKM. CDR3 residues: CASTVAGASGNEQFF. The DNA of the CDR3 is TGTGCCAGCACTGTAGCGGGGGCGTCCGGGAATGAGCAGTTCTTC.

The CDR3 sequence is CASSYLGQGSIGELFF. Here the CDR3 DNA reads TGTGCCAGCAGTTACCTGGGACAGGGGTCTATCGGGGAGCTGTTTTTT. J is TRBJ2-2 and V is TRBV6-6; the match to TRBD1 covers 10 bases. The V and J ends lost 2 bases and 7 bases, in that order; junction bases with no gene match: 7. CDR3 size: 16 residues. The germline V gene encodes CDR1 MNHNY and CDR2 SVGAGI (reference sequence).

The chain joins TRBV27 to TRBJ1-6; tentatively, D is TRBD1 (6 bases). Germline V gene data show CDR1 as MNHEY and CDR2 as SMNVEV (reference sequence). V was trimmed by 8 bases and J by 6 bases, leaving 26 bases between them. The CDR3 length is 18 residues. The CDR3 DNA sequence: TGTGCCAGCGAGTCTGCCCGGTTGGGGGGGCGCATTAATTCACCCCTCCACTTT. This encodes CASESARLGGRINSPLHF.

The V gene is TRBV10-3, the J gene TRBJ2-1; maybe TRBD1 (6 bases). Germline CDR1 and CDR2: ENHRY and SYGVKD. The CDR3 sequence is 15 residues long. V lost 4 bases, J lost 5 bases, and 15 bases lay in between. CDR3 bases: TGTGCCATCAGTGGCCGACAGGTAATCAACAATGAGCAGTTCTTC. This gives the protein CAISGRQVINNEQFF.

This sequence joins TRBV11-2 and TRBJ1-5; 9 nucleotides agree with TRBD1. Unmatched junction bases numbered 6, after V lost 1 base and J lost 5 bases. The CDR3 contains 16 residues. Germline lookup yields CDR1 SGHAT and CDR2 FQNNGV. The DNA of the CDR3 is TGTGCCAGCAGCTTAGGACAGGGACAGGGTCATCAGCCCCAGCATTTT. It translates to CASSLGQGQGHQPQHF.

The genes are TRBV19 and TRBJ2-6; D might be TRBD2 (5 bases). Germline CDR1 LNHDA, CDR2 SQIVND (reference sequence). The V and J ends lost 1 base and 4 bases respectively, with 11 bases between them. CDR3 length equals 16 residues. The CDR3 is CASSIGWRAGANVLTF. In DNA form, the CDR3 reads TGTGCCAGTAGTATAGGGTGGCGGGCAGGGGCCAACGTCCTGACTTTC.

There are a few counts of this clone. This same CDR3 is encoded by further DNA sequences in the sample. This sequence joins TRBV9 and TRBJ1-2; 7 nucleotides match TRBD1. Germline V lookup: CDR1 SGDLS, CDR2 YYNGEE. The CDR3 runs 14 residues. V trimming: 3 bases; J trimming: 3 bases; junction bases outside the gene matches: 5. CDR3 residues: CASSATGEDYGYTF. The DNA of the CDR3 is TGTGCCAGCAGCGCCACAGGGGAGGACTATGGCTACACCTTC.